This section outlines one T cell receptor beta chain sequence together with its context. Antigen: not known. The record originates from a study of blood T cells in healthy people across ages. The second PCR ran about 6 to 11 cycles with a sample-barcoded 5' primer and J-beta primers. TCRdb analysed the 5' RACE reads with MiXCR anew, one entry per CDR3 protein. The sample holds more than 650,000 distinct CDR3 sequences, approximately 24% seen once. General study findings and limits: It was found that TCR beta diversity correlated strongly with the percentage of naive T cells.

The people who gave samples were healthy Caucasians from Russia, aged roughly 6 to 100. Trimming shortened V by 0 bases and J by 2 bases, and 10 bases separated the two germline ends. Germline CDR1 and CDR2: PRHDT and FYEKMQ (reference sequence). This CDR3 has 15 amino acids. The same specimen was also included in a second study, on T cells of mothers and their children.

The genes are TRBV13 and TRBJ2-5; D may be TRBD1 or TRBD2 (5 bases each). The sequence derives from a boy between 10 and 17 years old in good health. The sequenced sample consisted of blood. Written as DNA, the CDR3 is TGTGCCAGCAGCTTAGGCGGGGCCGAGCAAGAGACCCAGTACTTC. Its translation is CASSLGGAEQETQYF.